One sample yielded the 26 T cell receptor beta chains listed below, sequenced in a study of PD-L1 blockade in urothelial cancer. Time point given: pretreatment peripheral blood. Some clones are missing from TCRdb's copy, which holds only in-frame ones; the method was immunoSEQ multiplex PCR. The table has about 87,000 clones, roughly 84% seen once. The starting material was PBMCs, obtained around atezolizumab (anti-PD-L1) treatment. Receptors were obtained from a man in his fifties or sixties with urothelial cancer.

J is TRBJ2-1 and V is TRBV6-5, with TRBD2 identical over 12 bases. The V and J ends lost 5 bases and 10 bases, in that order; junction bases with no gene match: 9. Germline assignment: CDR1 MNHEY and CDR2 SVGAGI. CDR3 length: 15 amino acids. CDR3 nucleotide sequence: TGTGCCAGCAGTCCTCTAGCGGGGGGGCTCTCCGAGCAGTTCTTC. Protein: CASSPLAGGLSEQFF.

The gene calls are TRBV7-9 and TRBJ1-4; no definite D call. The length of the CDR3 is 14 residues. V was trimmed by 6 bases and J by 3 bases, leaving 11 bases between them. CDR1 and CDR2 (germline): SEHNR, FQNEAQ (reference sequence). CDR3 coding DNA: TGTGCCAGCAGGCCGGGAGATCCTAATGAAAAACTGTTTTTT. Translated: CASRPGDPNEKLFF.

This chain links TRBV7-9 with TRBJ1-1; D uncertain. V lost 5 bases and J 2 bases, leaving 21 bases between the germline ends. Per the germline V gene, CDR1 is SEHNR and CDR2 is FQNEAQ (reference sequence). The CDR3 is 17 amino acids. The CDR3 region is CASSPLEKTAFNTEAFF. DNA of the CDR3: TGTGCCAGCAGCCCCTTGGAAAAAACAGCCTTCAACACTGAAGCTTTCTTT.

The rearrangement links TRBV29-1 to TRBJ2-7; D perhaps matches TRBD2 (6 bases). The CDR3 runs to 14 residues. Trimming left V 0 bases short and J 0 bases short, with 9 bases between. Germline values: CDR1 SQVTM, CDR2 ANQGSEA. CDR3 sequence: CSVEDAGSSYEQYF. The CDR3 DNA sequence: TGCAGCGTTGAAGATGCGGGGAGCTCCTACGAGCAGTACTTC.

The chain uses TRBV28 and TRBJ2-3; TRBD2 matches at 7 bases. The CDR3 is 15 residues long. Germline loops: CDR1 MDHEN, CDR2 SYDVKM. The V and J ends lost 7 bases and 2 bases, in that order; junction bases with no gene match: 9. The DNA of the CDR3 is TGTGCCAGCATCGGGGGAGGGTCGGCCACAGATACGCAGTATTTT. Protein: CASIGGGSATDTQYF. The whole variable domain, remainder taken from reference TRBV28 and TRBJ2-3, is DVKVTQSSRYLVKRTGEKVFLECVQDMDHENMFWYRQDPGLGLRLIYFSYDVKMKEKGDIPEGYSVSREKKERFSLILESASTNQTSMYLCASIGGGSATDTQYFGPGTRLTVL.

The rearrangement joins TRBV18 to TRBJ2-3; weak D call: TRBD2 (6 bases). Germline V gene data show CDR1 as KGHSH and CDR2 as LQKENI. The CDR3 has 17 amino acids. V was pared by 5 bases and J by 4 bases, with 22 bases between. The CDR3 bases are TGTGCCAGCTCAAGGGCGGTTAGGCGGGGAGGAGCAGATACGCAGTATTTT. Translating it yields CASSRAVRRGGADTQYF. The variable domain in full, completed from reference TRBV18 and TRBJ2-3, reads NAGVMQNPRHLVRRRGQEARLRCSPMKGHSHVYWYRQLPEEGLKFMVYLQKENIIDESGMPKERFSAEFPKEGPSILRIQQVVRGDSAAYFCASSRAVRRGGADTQYFGPGTRLTVL.

The chain is built from TRBV18 and TRBJ2-7, with D unclear. V lost 4 bases, J lost 3 bases, and 7 bases lay in between. This CDR3 region has 12 residues. The germline V gene has CDR1 KGHSH and CDR2 LQKENI. CDR3 coding DNA: TGTGCCAGCTCACTTTCGGGCTACGAGCAGTACTTC. This gives the protein CASSLSGYEQYF.

The chain employs TRBV28 and TRBJ1-2, with TRBD1 matching 8 bases. The length of the CDR3 is 15 residues. Germline V CDR1 and CDR2: MDHEN, SYDVKM. The V segment lost 7 bases and the J segment 4 bases; nucleotides outside the gene matches: 11. CDR3 bases: TGTGCCAGCACCTCAGGGGGCAGAGGGAGCTATGGCTACACCTTC. Protein: CASTSGGRGSYGYTF.

The chain links TRBV9 to TRBJ2-1, with a possible D match to TRBD2 (6 bases). Trimming removed 4 bases from V and 0 bases from J, with 11 bases in between. This CDR3 region has 15 residues. The germline V gene has CDR1 SGDLS and CDR2 YYNGEE. The CDR3 protein is CASSPGLSSYNEQFF. The CDR3 DNA reads TGTGCCAGCAGCCCCGGACTAAGCTCCTACAATGAGCAGTTCTTC.

A few counts support this clone. The J gene is TRBJ1-2, the V gene TRBV5-4; D unclear. Germline values: CDR1 SGHNT, CDR2 YYREEE (reference sequence). The CDR3 runs 13 residues. Trimming left V 1 base short and J 2 bases short, with 6 bases between. The CDR3, as DNA: TGTGCCAGCAGCTTGCAGTCGAACTATGGCTACACCTTC. Protein sequence: CASSLQSNYGYTF.

V and J are TRBV7-2 and TRBJ2-7; 9 bases are shared with TRBD2. There are 16 residues in the CDR3. V dropped 1 base and J dropped 7; count of bases not matched to a gene: 11. The germline V gene has CDR1 SGHTA and CDR2 FQGNSA. In DNA form, the CDR3 reads TGTGCCAGCAGCTTAGTGACTGGCGGGAGGGCTGGAGAGCAGTACTTC. Protein: CASSLVTGGRAGEQYF.

This clone was recorded once. This sequence joins TRBV5-1 and TRBJ2-5, with 8 bases aligning to TRBD2. The germline V gene has CDR1 SGHRS and CDR2 YFSETQ. CDR3 size: 14 residues. The V and J ends lost 3 bases and 7 bases, in that order; junction bases with no gene match: 8. DNA of the CDR3: TGCGCCAGCAGCTCGGGACTAGAGAGTTGGACCCAGTACTTC. Translating it yields CASSSGLESWTQYF. Full variable domain (outside the CDR3, taken from reference TRBV5-1 and TRBJ2-5): KAGVTQTPRYLIKTRGQQVTLSCSPISGHRSVSWYQQTPGQGLQFLFEYFSETQRNKGNFPGRFSGRQFSNSRSEMNVSTLELGDSALYLCASSSGLESWTQYFGPGTRLLVL.

V is TRBV10-3 and J is TRBJ2-6; D ambiguous. The CDR3 spans 14 residues. The V end lost 2 bases, the J end lost 0 bases, and 2 bases lay between the germline ends. Looked up from germline, CDR1 is ENHRY and CDR2 is SYGVKD. The CDR3 DNA sequence: TGTGCCATCAGTGAGCTCTCTGGGGCCAACGTCCTGACTTTC. Translation: CAISELSGANVLTF.

The CDR3 bases are TGTGCCAGCTCCGCTGGGACAGCAAGCAATCAGCCCCAGCATTTT. Translated: CASSAGTASNQPQHF. This chain uses TRBV18 with TRBJ1-5, with 7 bases matching TRBD1. The CDR3 contains 15 residues. Germline trimming cut 6 bases from V and 1 base from J; bases unmatched to any gene: 6. The germline V gene encodes CDR1 KGHSH and CDR2 LQKENI.

The rearrangement links TRBV4-1 to TRBJ2-7; D gene uncertain. Looked up from germline, CDR1 is MGHRA and CDR2 is YSYEKL. CDR3 length: 15 amino acids. Trimming stripped 0 bases from V and 2 bases from J, with 11 bases between. Here the CDR3 reads CASSQDPGQTYEQYF. The CDR3 bases are TGCGCCAGCAGCCAAGATCCAGGTCAAACCTACGAGCAGTACTTC.

The CDR3 is CASSLEAGDPGEQFF. CDR3 in DNA: TGTGCCAGCAGCTTAGAAGCGGGGGACCCAGGAGAGCAGTTCTTC. The rearrangement links TRBV7-3 to TRBJ2-1, with TRBD2 matching 8 bases. V shed 2 bases, J shed 10 bases, and the junction held 10 bases outside the gene matches. There are 15 residues in the CDR3. Germline V lookup: CDR1 SGHTA, CDR2 FQGTGA. Drawing the rest from reference TRBV7-3 and TRBJ2-1, the complete variable domain is GAGVSQTPSNKVTEKGKYVELRCDPISGHTALYWYRQSLGQGPEFLIYFQGTGAADDSGLPNDRFFAVRPEGSVSTLKIQRTERGDSAVYLCASSLEAGDPGEQFFGPGTRLTVL.

This rearrangement joins TRBV13 to TRBJ2-7, with TRBD1 matching 7 bases. V lost 5 bases, J lost 0 bases, and 7 bases stayed unmatched. The CDR3 runs 15 residues. The germline V gene has CDR1 PRHDT and CDR2 FYEKMQ (reference sequence). DNA for the CDR3: TGTGCCAGCAGCACCGGGACAGAAAGCTCCTACGAGCAGTACTTC. Its protein product is CASSTGTESSYEQYF.

V and J are TRBV9 and TRBJ2-5; 8 nucleotides match TRBD2. The CDR3 sequence is 14 residues long. Germline V gene sequence: CDR1 SGDLS, CDR2 YYNGEE. The trim removed 4 bases at V and 4 bases at J, leaving 6 bases unmatched. In nucleotides, the CDR3 is TGTGCCAGCAGCACTCGGGGGGGCCGAGAGACCCAGTACTTC. Translating it yields CASSTRGGRETQYF.

This clone was picked up a small number of times. The V gene is TRBV5-1, the J gene TRBJ2-2; the D gene is possibly TRBD1 (6 bases). Looked up from germline, CDR1 is SGHRS and CDR2 is YFSETQ. Trimming removed 4 bases at V and 0 bases at J, with 10 bases between. This CDR3 region has 15 residues. CDR3: CASSREGANTGELFF. The CDR3 DNA reads TGCGCCAGCAGCCGCGAGGGGGCGAACACCGGGGAGCTGTTTTTT.

The rearrangement uses TRBV18 and TRBJ1-1; possible D gene TRBD1, 5 bases. CDR1 is KGHSH and CDR2 is LQKENI in the germline V gene. This CDR3 region has 17 residues. V lost 2 bases, J lost 1 base, and 17 bases lay in between. The CDR3 region has the DNA TGTGCCAGCTCACCATCGGGCAGGGTGTTCGGGAACACTGAAGCTTTCTTT. Translated, it gives CASSPSGRVFGNTEAFF.

The CDR3 protein is CASSYTTGGIGAFF. The CDR3 DNA reads TGTGCCAGCAGTTACACGACAGGGGGCATTGGAGCTTTCTTT. This chain joins TRBV6-5 and TRBJ1-1, with 10 bases that match TRBD1. CDR3 length: 14 amino acids. With V trimmed by 2 bases and J by 10 bases, 7 bases remained unmatched. Per the germline V gene, CDR1 is MNHEY and CDR2 is SVGAGI.

This sequence joins TRBV7-2 and TRBJ1-5; D may be TRBD1 (6 bases). Between the trimmed V and J ends, which lost 1 base and 3 bases, there was a span of 7 bases. From germline, CDR1 is SGHTA and CDR2 FQGNSA. This CDR3 contains 14 residues. The CDR3 here is CASSLDRVNQPQHF. CDR3 DNA: TGTGCCAGCAGCTTAGACAGGGTCAATCAGCCCCAGCATTTT.

This chain links TRBV15 with TRBJ1-1, with D perhaps matching TRBD1 (6 bases). This CDR3 comprises 16 residues. V was trimmed by 5 bases and J by 0 bases, leaving 16 bases between them. Germline-derived CDR1 and CDR2 are LNHNV and YYDKDF (reference sequence). CDR3: CATSSRQATMNTEAFF. The CDR3 DNA reads as TGTGCCACCAGCTCCCGACAGGCCACCATGAACACTGAAGCTTTCTTT.

J is TRBJ2-7 and V is TRBV7-6; D is undetermined. The CDR3 contains 13 residues. CDR1 is SGHVS and CDR2 is FNYEAQ in the germline V gene. Trimming removed 5 bases from V and 2 bases from J, with 10 bases in between. This chain's CDR3 is CASSPYSTYEQYF. CDR3 DNA: TGTGCCAGCAGCCCATACAGTACCTACGAGCAGTACTTC. Filled out from reference TRBV7-6 and TRBJ2-7, the complete variable domain reads GAGVSQSPRYKVTKRGQDVALRCDPISGHVSLYWYRQALGQGPEFLTYFNYEAQQDKSGLPNDRFSAERPEGSISTLTIQRTEQRDSAMYRCASSPYSTYEQYFGPGTRLTVT.

The chain uses TRBV5-5 and TRBJ2-7, with 9 bases fitting TRBD2. Per germline, CDR1 SGHKS and CDR2 YYEKEE (reference sequence). The ends lost 5 bases at V and 3 bases at J; junction bases unmatched: 6. CDR3 length equals 14 residues. The CDR3 here is CASREGLAYYEQYF. CDR3 bases: TGTGCCAGCAGGGAGGGACTAGCCTACTACGAGCAGTACTTC.

The chain joins TRBV4-1 to TRBJ2-1; 14 bases line up with TRBD2. CDR1 and CDR2 from the germline V gene are MGHRA and YSYEKL. Unmatched junction bases numbered 7, after V lost 2 bases and J lost 10 bases. The CDR3 runs 16 residues. CDR3 bases: TGCGCCAGCAGCCAAACCGGGACTAGCGGGAGTAGAGAGCAGTTCTTC. Amino acids: CASSQTGTSGSREQFF.